This TCR beta chain was obtained from a study of blood T cell repertoires in COVID-19. Overall study: COVID-19 samples collected from the United States, Italy and Spain covered acute and convalescent phases.

Original data processing: Estimation of nucleated cell counts relied on the amplification of reference gene primers. Clones were read by immunoSEQ multiplex PCR, and TCRdb kept only the in-frame ones, dropping some. Clonal size and the V and J genes are those of that table, whereas D and trimming came from the DNA. This sample has some 200,000 clones; about 90% occur once, and the top ten carry around 2.1%. This CDR3 region has 14 residues. V shed 5 bases and J 6 bases; nucleotides not matched to a gene: 6. Germline V gene sequence: CDR1 SGHTA, CDR2 FQGNSA. Participants' own reports of clinical history determined their cohort assignment. Two negative PCRs, clearance, or symptom resolution characterized the recovered Cohort 3 donors.

The source material was PBMCs or T cells enriched from blood (not recorded which). This sequence joins TRBV7-2 and TRBJ2-1; 8 bases agree with TRBD1. This TCR was sampled from a woman between 25 and 40 years old who had recovered from COVID-19. The CDR3 reads CASSPWTGPNEQFF. The CDR3, as DNA: TGTGCCAGCAGCCCGTGGACAGGGCCCAATGAGCAGTTCTTC.